Listed below are T cell receptor beta chains from one sample, sequenced in a study of T cells after yellow fever vaccination. Using its own MiXCR run on the 5' RACE reads, TCRdb lists one record per CDR3 protein. Of hundreds of thousands of distinct CDR3 sequences detected, about 12% appear once; the ten largest clones hold 2.5% to 4%. This sample comprised CD4+ T cells sorted from PBMCs, obtained 15 days after the yellow fever booster vaccination. The receptor set was obtained from a man between 18 and 35 years old who received the YFV17D yellow fever vaccine. Each CDR3 is given without its conserved first and last residue. The D gene is left open where the match is weak. Rows give clone size only sometimes, using once, few, many, or a class for an expanded clone.

d_gene	abundance	v_gene	j_gene	CDR3aa
TRBD1	few	TRBV18	TRBJ2-5	ASSPPGTEETQY
NA	NA	TRBV20-1	TRBJ1-6	SASPDSNNSPLH
NA	NA	TRBV7-9	TRBJ1-6	ASSTDLPWSPLH
TRBD1	few	TRBV12-3/TRBV12-4	TRBJ1-1	ASRPGQGNTEAF
NA	NA	TRBV7-9	TRBJ1-6	ASSSGLLEASPLH
TRBD2	many	TRBV5-1	TRBJ2-3	ASSKYLSGGAADTQY
NA	many	TRBV9	TRBJ2-1	ASSVPGYEQF
NA	many	TRBV5-1	TRBJ2-6	ASSLWSGANVLT
NA	few	TRBV6-5	TRBJ2-7	ASSAPGNYEQY
NA	few	TRBV10-3	TRBJ1-5	AISVEGGQPQH
NA	few	TRBV7-8	TRBJ2-7	ASRQDLGLYEQY
NA	few	TRBV5-1	TRBJ1-2	ASSFGDSYGYT
NA	NA	TRBV5-1	TRBJ2-5	ASSLASVRETQY
NA	many	TRBV27	TRBJ1-2	ASSVWPIDGYT
TRBD1	NA	TRBV4-3	TRBJ2-3	ASSLMTGVGDTQY
NA	few	TRBV28	TRBJ2-1	ASRLQSYNEQF
TRBD1	NA	TRBV6-5	TRBJ2-3	ASYTGGPGDTQY
TRBD1	NA	TRBV6-5	TRBJ1-2	ASSQGQVTGYT
NA	few	TRBV5-1	TRBJ1-2	ASSLTGIYGYT
TRBD1	NA	TRBV4-1	TRBJ1-5	ASSQGQGANQPQH
NA	many	TRBV12-3/TRBV12-4	TRBJ1-1	ASSRRGRAEAF
NA	NA	TRBV6-5	TRBJ1-3	ASRGSGNTIY
NA	NA	TRBV20-1	TRBJ1-1	SARPQNTEAF
NA	NA	TRBV7-2	TRBJ2-1	ASSPGGGIPWDEQF
NA	NA	TRBV4-3	TRBJ2-2	ASSQDPQGGPGELF
NA	many	TRBV7-2	TRBJ2-7	ASSYRPRGYEQY
TRBD2	NA	TRBV7-3	TRBJ2-2	ASSPTTGGTGELF
NA	NA	TRBV21-1	TRBJ1-5	ASRGDRGGQPQH
NA	NA	TRBV6-2/TRBV6-3	TRBJ1-1	ASKDPWDTEAF